This T cell receptor (beta chain) was recovered during a study of graft-versus-host responses after intestinal transplantation (dated by TCRdb to about 2021). Study-level background: Recipients received multivisceral, liver-intestinal, or isolated intestinal transplants. Every recipient was given anti-thymocyte globulin induction, then maintenance tacrolimus and steroids for 3 to 4 years. After intestinal transplantation, graft-versus-host and host-versus-graft alloreactive T cell clones were followed in the graft, circulation and bone marrow using bulk TCR-beta CDR3 sequencing. To identify alloreactive clones, pre-transplant mixed lymphocyte reaction products were sequenced and then compared with unstimulated pre-transplant donor and recipient T cells. The cohort enrolled around 25 intestinal transplant recipients including one retransplant, and 3 patients lacking pretransplant specimens were excluded. Donor T cell macrochimerism was defined as a peak of at least 4% donor T cells among recipient peripheral blood mononuclear cells. Samples from three later patients were sequenced in-house on an Illumina MiSeq with MiXCR processing rather than by the commercial service.

In the first month after transplant, blood samples were collected up to 4 times, and after that at least monthly when available. What the study reported, not specific to this receptor: The relatively low number and heterogeneity of intestinal transplant patients limited the conclusions. GvH clones were detected in recipient bone marrow, and some of these GvH clones were observed earlier in ileal mucosa or blood, consistent with an intestinal mucosal origin. High GvH to HvG T cell clonal ratios were observed in the allografts of patients with donor T cell macrochimerism. Early after transplant, declines in HvG clones were associated with peak levels of circulating GvH clones.

The method was the immunoSEQ multiplex PCR assay. For most patients, genomic DNA was subjected to high-throughput TCR-beta CDR3 sequencing by Adaptive Biotechnologies. On the study's bioinformatics: Adaptive's ImmunoSEQ software supplied the TCR sequencing data for 18 patients, while MiXCR and VDJtools were used to process a few other patients. CDR3 nucleotide sequences shared by donor and recipient were removed because the origin of these sequences could not be assigned. Alloreactive clones required at least 2-fold expansion over unstimulated cells and minimum CFSE-low frequency of 0.002% (template counts) or 0.001% (read counts). Clones were considered mappable if detected in sequenced pre-transplant spleen, lymph node, or MLR CFSE-low populations of the donor or recipient. The cumulative frequency of alloreactive clones was calculated as a percentage of all sequences, weighted by copy number. TCRdb holds this immuneACCESS table with in-frame rearrangements only. Some clones are missing; in checked studies, unresolved V genes explain under half, and the rest has no known cause. The D gene and trimming were derived from the DNA, and the V and J assignments and clone size from that table. The sample data list approximately 54,000 clones, and 91% of these were observed just once. The ten most abundant clones make up approximately 5.1% of the sample.

With regard to this clone: It lacks a known antigen. No much larger clonotype is one base removed from it; base qualities were not supplied.

The specimen was PBMCs, collected 650 to 680 days after intestinal transplant. This TCR came from a human patient who received an intestinal transplant, so some T cells may come from the graft donor.

The CDR3 region has the sequence CASSLRNIQYF. The sequenced DNA is TGTGCCAGCAGCCTGCGGAACATTCAGTACTTC. Here the chain combines TRBV7-7 and TRBJ2-4, with the D gene too uncertain to name. Measured from the cysteine to the phenylalanine, the CDR3 is 11 residues long. Just the 33-base CDR3 DNA is kept, in frame starting at base 1. V loses 5 bases of germline sequence and J loses 7 bases, and the interval between the two ends is 6 bases. Reading the germline V gene (reference sequence) gives CDR1 SSHAT and CDR2 FNYEAQ.